Below are 11 T cell receptor beta chains sequenced from a single sample in a study of T cells in Graves' hyperthyroidism and ophthalmopathy. Amplified TCR beta CDR3 regions derived from RNA transcripts. In the first-round RT-PCR of the TCR CDR3, the HTBI primer set was used. MiXCR, run by TCRdb on the multiplex PCR reads, gives a single entry per CDR3 protein. The profile shows roughly 570,000 distinct CDR3 sequences, around 46% of them singletons. The sample consisted of peripheral blood or thyroid tissue (not recorded which). All receptors derive from an adult woman with Graves' disease, either hyperthyroidism or ophthalmopathy (not recorded which).

The table lists this clonotype with many counts. This chain uses TRBV6-5 with TRBJ2-7; 8 bases match TRBD1. The CDR3 is 14 amino acids. Per germline, CDR1 MNHEY and CDR2 SVGAGI. V shed 7 bases and J 1 base; nucleotides not matched to a gene: 6. The CDR3 nucleotides read TGTGCCAGCAAACGGACAGGGAGGTCCTACGAGCAGTACTTC. It specifies CASKRTGRSYEQYF.

The count of this clonotype is one. The J gene is TRBJ2-5, the V gene TRBV20-1; TRBD1 matches 7 bases. V trimming: 3 bases; J trimming: 9 bases; junction bases outside the gene matches: 10. The CDR3 covers 13 residues. Germline CDR1 DFQATT, CDR2 SNEGSKA (reference sequence). CDR3: CSASPSQGQPQYF. The CDR3 DNA reads TGCAGTGCTAGCCCCTCACAGGGACAGCCCCAGTACTTC.

V gene TRBV20-1 combines with J gene TRBJ2-1; D remains unclear. The CDR3 runs to 12 residues. CDR1 and CDR2 (germline): DFQATT, SNEGSKA (reference sequence). V lost 4 bases, J lost 8 bases, and 12 bases lay in between. The CDR3 DNA reads as TGCAGTGCTACGCCTTCTAGGCATGAGCAGTTCTTC. Amino acid sequence: CSATPSRHEQFF.

This clonotype was detected ten times or more. J is TRBJ1-2 and V is TRBV2, with D uncertain. The CDR3 is 15 residues long. With 2 bases removed from V and 7 bases from J, the gap between germline ends came to 17 bases. Germline lookup yields CDR1 SNHLY and CDR2 FYNNEI. The chain's CDR3 is CASSEPPVQTGGYTF. The DNA of the CDR3 is TGTGCCAGCAGTGAACCTCCGGTACAGACCGGTGGCTACACCTTC.

This sequence joins TRBV5-1 and TRBJ1-1; D is unclear. CDR1 and CDR2 (germline): SGHRS, YFSETQ. This CDR3 spans 18 amino acids. V was trimmed by 4 bases and J by 1 base, leaving 23 bases between them. CDR3 residues: CASSPLNLVNIGNTEAFF. As DNA, the CDR3 is TGCGCCAGCAGCCCACTAAACCTAGTTAACATCGGGAACACTGAAGCTTTCTTT.

This clonotype was seen many times. The CDR3 DNA follows: TGTGCCAGCAGTGGTGGGACAGGGGACGAAAAACTGTTTTTT. Translating it yields CASSGGTGDEKLFF. The chain combines TRBV6-1 with TRBJ1-4, with 10 bases matching TRBD1. The CDR3 consists of 14 residues. The ends lost 4 bases at V and 8 bases at J; junction bases unmatched: 4. Germline CDR1 and CDR2: MNHNS and SASEGT.

The gene calls are TRBV5-1 and TRBJ2-3; 11 bases fit TRBD2. CDR1 and CDR2 (germline): SGHRS, YFSETQ. CDR3 length: 17 residues. V was clipped by 1 base and J by 4 bases; unmatched bases: 8. The CDR3: CASSLSLAGGRADTQYF. Here the CDR3 DNA reads TGCGCCAGCAGCTTGAGCCTAGCGGGAGGACGTGCAGATACGCAGTATTTT.

This clonotype turned up a few times. Sequence at one end of the junction differs from germline and may be a read error. The CDR3 bases are TGTGCTAGCAGCTTCGGCGGGAGAGGAGATACGCAGTATTTT. It yields the protein CASSFGGRGDTQYF. The chain joins TRBV7-7 to TRBJ2-3; 7 bases line up with TRBD2. Germline CDR1 and CDR2: SSHAT and FNYEAQ (reference sequence). The length of the CDR3 is 14 residues.

V and J are TRBV6-4 and TRBJ2-2, with D tentatively TRBD2 (5 bases). This CDR3 has 15 residues. Germline CDR1 is MRHNA and CDR2 is SNTAGT. The ends were cut back, 4 bases at V and 7 bases at J, with 16 bases in the middle. CDR3 in amino acids: CASSADSQGRGELFF. The CDR3 coding sequence is TGTGCCAGCAGTGCGGACTCCCAAGGCCGCGGGGAGCTGTTTTTT.

This clonotype was counted a few times. The junction differs from germline at one of its ends, possibly a read error. The genes are TRBV7-7 and TRBJ2-1, with D perhaps matching TRBD2 (5 bases). This CDR3 has 14 residues. CDR1 SSHAT and CDR2 FNYEAQ come from the germline V gene (reference sequence). The CDR3 reads CASSSELRDNEQFF. The CDR3 bases are TGTGCTAGCAGCTCGGAGCTGCGGGACAATGAGCAGTTCTTC.

The sample holds many counts of this clonotype. V is TRBV12-3 or TRBV12-4 and J is TRBJ1-2; D is undetermined. The CDR3 contains 15 residues. The V gene lost 2 bases and the J gene lost 5 bases, with 15 bases spanning the gap. CDR3 region: CASSLRALPLYGYTF. The CDR3 DNA reads as TGTGCCAGCAGTTTAAGGGCCCTACCATTATATGGCTACACCTTC.